Following are 11 T cell receptor beta chains from one sample sequenced in a study of identical twins. TCRdb used MiXCR to reprocess the 5' RACE reads, holding one entry per CDR3 protein. The top ten hold over 1.5% of the sample, which has some 600,000 distinct CDR3 sequences, 7% to 7.5% seen once. The data also belong to a second study, concerning yellow fever vaccine responses in identical twins.

Sequencing was carried out using PBMCs. The receptors derive from a woman younger than 30 in good health.

This clonotype has ten or more counts. CDR3 sequence: CASSPVGVGSEAFF. The CDR3 nucleotides are TGTGCCAGCAGTCCCGTTGGGGTAGGGTCGGAAGCTTTCTTT. This chain connects TRBV6-1 to TRBJ1-1; D is unclear. Germline CDR1 MNHNS, CDR2 SASEGT. The CDR3 runs 14 residues. Trimming stripped 5 bases from V and 8 bases from J, with 18 bases between.

Ten or more counts support this clonotype. This chain connects TRBV27 to TRBJ2-1, with 11 bases lining up with TRBD2. CDR3 length equals 15 residues. The junction had 5 bases not matched to a gene; V was cut back by 4 bases and J by 6 bases. From germline, CDR1 is MNHEY and CDR2 SMNVEV (reference sequence). CDR3 sequence reads: CASSSGTSGVNEQFF. CDR3 in DNA: TGTGCCAGCAGTTCCGGGACTAGCGGAGTCAATGAGCAGTTCTTC.

This clonotype was observed a handful of times. The J gene is TRBJ1-2, the V gene TRBV12-3 or TRBV12-4, with no clear D. Deletions cut 2 bases from V and 4 bases from J, with 11 bases between. CDR3 size: 14 residues. For the CDR3, the DNA is TGTGCCAGCAGTTTACAGGCCAGCGTCTATGGCTACACCTTC. Translated, it gives CASSLQASVYGYTF.

This clonotype was seen more than once but under ten times. The chain combines TRBV12-3 or TRBV12-4 with TRBJ2-5; TRBD2 might be the D (6 bases). This CDR3 is 15 amino acids long. V lost 5 bases and J 5 bases, leaving 18 bases between the germline ends. CDR3: CASSPPYDSGETQYF. The CDR3 DNA sequence: TGTGCCAGCAGTCCCCCGTATGACAGCGGGGAGACCCAGTACTTC.

This clonotype appeared a few times. CDR3 nucleotide sequence: TGTGCCAGCACTGCGGTGAACTATGGCTACACCTTC. It translates to CASTAVNYGYTF. The chain recombines TRBV28 with TRBJ1-2; no clear D. Germline V CDR1 and CDR2: MDHEN, SYDVKM. Trimming removed 7 bases at V and 2 bases at J, with 8 bases between. The CDR3 loop spans 12 amino acids.

V usage is TRBV11-2 and J usage is TRBJ2-2; a weak D match, TRBD2 (5 bases). V gave up 7 bases and J gave up 0 bases, with 12 bases separating them. The CDR3 contains 15 residues. CDR1 is SGHAT, CDR2 FQNNGV, per germline. The CDR3 DNA reads TGTGCCAGCAAAATCGCGGGTACGAACACCGGGGAGCTGTTTTTT. This translates into CASKIAGTNTGELFF.

This clonotype was found many times. The V and J genes are TRBV12-3 or TRBV12-4 and TRBJ2-7; tentatively, D is TRBD2 (5 bases). This CDR3 comprises 15 residues. The V end was cut by 5 bases, the J end by 1 base, with 15 bases between. The CDR3 reads CASSSREWRSYEQYF. CDR3 nucleotides: TGTGCCAGCAGTAGTCGGGAATGGAGGTCCTACGAGCAGTACTTC.

DNA of the CDR3: TGTGCCAGCAGTTACTCGAATGGATTCACTGAAGCTTTCTTT. This gives the protein CASSYSNGFTEAFF. This rearrangement joins TRBV6-5 to TRBJ1-1; D unclear. CDR1 MNHEY and CDR2 SVGAGI come from the germline V gene. This CDR3 is 14 amino acids long. Trimming took 0 bases from V and 4 from J, leaving 9 bases between them.

This clonotype was recorded at least ten times. The junction shows a germline mismatch at one end, possibly a read error. This chain uses TRBV3-1 with TRBJ1-5; D unresolved. Germline V gene data show CDR1 as LGHDT and CDR2 as YNNKEL (reference sequence). The CDR3 runs 13 residues. The DNA of the CDR3 is TGCGCCAGCAGCCAAGATTTAAATCAGCCCCAGCATTTT. As protein: CASSQDLNQPQHF.

The chain uses TRBV5-1 and TRBJ2-3, with a possible D match to TRBD2 (6 bases). This CDR3 has 16 amino acids. The germline V gene has CDR1 SGHRS and CDR2 YFSETQ. Trimming cost V 3 bases and J 0 bases, with 14 bases left between them. The CDR3 DNA follows: TGCGCCAGCAGCTCCTGGGGGGAAACTAGCACAGATACGCAGTATTTT. Its protein product is CASSSWGETSTDTQYF.

The chain has TRBV25-1 and TRBJ2-1; D may be TRBD2 (5 bases). The CDR3 covers 15 residues. V was trimmed by 3 bases and J by 7 bases, leaving 16 bases between them. CDR1 and CDR2 (germline): MGHDK, SYGVNS. DNA for the CDR3: TGTGCCAGCAGTGAGGCGGGCCGGTCGAGGAATGAGCAGTTCTTC. Its translation is CASSEAGRSRNEQFF.